Listed here is a single T cell receptor beta chain. Its antigen is unidentified. The CDR3 is 15 amino acids. Looked up from germline, CDR1 is SGHRS and CDR2 is YFSETQ. The data derive from a study of shared clonotypes between healthy human individuals. Study-level findings and limits: Sequencing of the sorted subsets was shown by rarefaction to be incomplete despite large depth. It was only blood that was sampled, and tissue repertoires likely differ.

Sequencing was performed with immunoSEQ multiplex PCR; in TCRdb, only in-frame clones are kept and a portion is missing. The table records some 660,000 clones, around 73% of them present only once. Source material: memory CD4+ T cells sorted from blood. Subset specified: CD45RA-negative fraction. This sequence joins TRBV5-1 and TRBJ2-5, with 9 nucleotides matching TRBD1. The last part of the DNA fits TRBJ2-7 better; the J call may be wrong. The sequence was collected from a woman between 25 and 40 years old in good health. CDR3 protein: CASSFGDRDSYEQYF. CDR3 bases: TGCGCCAGCAGCTTTGGGGACAGGGATTCCTACGAGCAGTACTTC.